Following are 22 T cell receptor beta chains from one sample sequenced in a study of naive and memory T cell subsets. Two oligonucleotides, mixed equimolar, formed the beta constant-region primer covering TRBC1 and TRBC2. MiXCR, run by TCRdb on the UMI-ligation and nested PCR reads, gives a single entry per CDR3 protein. The table lists roughly 140,000 distinct CDR3 sequences, about 15% of them singletons. Sequencing was done on a sample of naive CD4+ T cells from blood. These receptors were obtained from a human donor in good health.

This clonotype has more than one count but fewer than ten. The rearrangement joins TRBV2 to TRBJ2-2; possibly TRBD1 for D (6 bases). With 4 bases removed from V and 3 bases from J, the gap between germline ends came to 12 bases. The CDR3 is made up of 15 amino acids. Germline loops: CDR1 SNHLY, CDR2 FYNNEI. This CDR3 is CASSAEGQHTGELFF. The CDR3 DNA sequence: TGTGCCAGCAGTGCAGAGGGACAACACACCGGGGAGCTGTTTTTT.

This clonotype has at least ten counts. V usage is TRBV25-1 and J usage is TRBJ2-5; TRBD1 aligns across 10 bases. V lost 4 bases and J lost 5; bases outside the gene matches: 13. This CDR3 has 17 amino acids. Germline CDR1 and CDR2: MGHDK and SYGVNS. The CDR3 here is CASSARMGTGEEETQYF. The CDR3 nucleotides read TGTGCCAGCAGTGCACGAATGGGGACAGGGGAGGAGGAGACCCAGTACTTC.

The V call is TRBV7-2, the J call TRBJ2-7; TRBD2 matches 8 bases. The CDR3 runs to 14 residues. The junction had 9 bases not matched to a gene; V was cut back by 5 bases and J by 6 bases. Germline lookup yields CDR1 SGHTA and CDR2 FQGNSA. CDR3 protein: CASSRQREMSEQYF. The DNA of the CDR3 is TGTGCCAGCAGCCGCCAGCGGGAGATGAGCGAGCAGTACTTC.

The gene calls are TRBV12-3 or TRBV12-4 and TRBJ1-4; 11 nucleotides agree with TRBD1. The length of the CDR3 is 15 residues. The J segment lost 6 bases and the V segment lost 4 bases, leaving 4 bases of the junction unmatched. The CDR3 loop is CASSSWTGGDEKLFF. The CDR3 nucleotides are TGTGCCAGCAGTTCCTGGACAGGGGGCGATGAAAAACTGTTTTTT.

V and J are TRBV2 and TRBJ2-1; either TRBD1 or TRBD2 may supply D (6 bases each). Germline V gene lookup returns CDR1 SNHLY and CDR2 FYNNEI. The CDR3 has 16 residues. V was pared by 5 bases and J by 0 bases, with 14 bases between. CDR3 DNA: TGTGCCAGCAGTCCGGGGGCCCCTAGCTCCTACAATGAGCAGTTCTTC. This encodes CASSPGAPSSYNEQFF.

This clonotype was recorded many times. V gene TRBV28 combines with J gene TRBJ2-3; D is ambiguous. CDR1 is MDHEN and CDR2 is SYDVKM in the germline V gene. This CDR3 comprises 13 residues. The germline V and J ends were trimmed by 10 bases and 2 bases, with 13 bases remaining between them. The CDR3 sequence is CATLLPNTDTQYF. The CDR3 nucleotides read TGTGCCACTCTACTTCCAAACACAGATACGCAGTATTTT.

The J gene is TRBJ2-7, the V gene TRBV7-2, with 15 bases that match TRBD2. Trimming removed 5 bases from V and 7 bases from J; junction bases left unmatched: 6. Germline V CDR1 and CDR2: SGHTA, FQGNSA. This CDR3 region has 15 residues. The CDR3 DNA sequence: TGTGCCAGCAGCCGGACTAGCGGGGGGGAGCGTGAGCAGTACTTC. Translation: CASSRTSGGEREQYF.

This clonotype was found a few times. The J gene is TRBJ1-1, the V gene TRBV7-9, with D possibly being TRBD1 (5 bases). Trimming removed 5 bases from V and 1 base from J, with 11 bases in between. The CDR3 totals 14 residues. Germline CDR1 and CDR2: SEHNR and FQNEAQ (reference sequence). CDR3 residues: CASSVGPPNTEAFF. The CDR3 DNA reads TGTGCCAGCAGCGTGGGGCCGCCGAACACTGAAGCTTTCTTT.

The rearrangement links TRBV25-1 to TRBJ2-2; D remains ambiguous. From germline, CDR1 is MGHDK and CDR2 SYGVNS. Trimming took off 3 bases at V and 1 base at J, with 6 bases between the two ends. This CDR3 spans 14 amino acids. The CDR3 DNA reads as TGTGCCAGCAGTGACCCCCGGAACACCGGGGAGCTGTTTTTT. Translation: CASSDPRNTGELFF.

This chain connects TRBV7-1 to TRBJ1-4; 7 bases are shared with TRBD1. TRBV7-1 is placed among ORFs of uncertain function. V trimming: 1 base; J trimming: 5 bases; junction bases outside the gene matches: 4. The CDR3 length is 15 residues. This chain's CDR3 is CASSSGQGGNEKLFF. For the CDR3, the DNA is TGTGCCAGCAGCTCAGGACAGGGAGGAAATGAAAAACTGTTTTTT.

This clonotype was recorded many times. Here the CDR3 reads CASSRRLFGADTQYF. The CDR3, as DNA: TGTGCCAGCTCCAGGAGGCTCTTTGGGGCAGATACGCAGTATTTT. The J gene is TRBJ2-3, the V gene TRBV6-6; the D gene is possibly TRBD2 (5 bases). Germline CDR1 is MNHNY and CDR2 is SVGAGI (reference sequence). The germline V and J ends were trimmed by 8 bases and 4 bases, with 19 bases remaining between them. The CDR3 extends over 15 amino acids.

There are many counts of this clonotype. The chain links TRBV30 to TRBJ2-5, with 11 bases that match TRBD2. The CDR3 consists of 18 residues. Germline V gene data show CDR1 as GTSNPN and CDR2 as SVGIG (reference sequence). The trim removed 1 base at V and 4 bases at J, leaving 14 bases unmatched. CDR3: CAWSGEGISGRAGETQYF. Here the CDR3 DNA reads TGTGCCTGGAGTGGAGAGGGTATTAGCGGGAGGGCCGGAGAGACCCAGTACTTC.

The chain employs TRBV30 and TRBJ2-5, with 8 bases that match TRBD2. Germline V gene sequence: CDR1 GTSNPN, CDR2 SVGIG (reference sequence). V shed 3 bases, J shed 4 bases, and the junction held 4 bases outside the gene matches. The CDR3 has 13 amino acids. This CDR3 reads CAWSRGTRETQYF. The CDR3 DNA reads as TGTGCCTGGAGCCGAGGGACTAGAGAGACCCAGTACTTC. Variable domain in full (rest from reference TRBV30 and TRBJ2-5): SQTIHQWPATLVQPVGSPLSLECTVEGTSNPNLYWYRQAAGRGLQLLFYSVGIGQISSEVPQNLSASRPQDRQFILSSKKLLLSDSGFYLCAWSRGTRETQYFGPGTRLLVL.

The chain has TRBV19 and TRBJ2-3; D perhaps matches TRBD2 (5 bases). This CDR3 region has 15 residues. V lost 6 bases and J lost 0, with 13 bases in between. Germline-derived CDR1 and CDR2 are LNHDA and SQIVND (reference sequence). The CDR3 coding sequence is TGTGCCAGTAGCAGATTGGGCGGGAGCACAGATACGCAGTATTTT. Protein: CASSRLGGSTDTQYF.

J is TRBJ1-2 and V is TRBV5-4; 8 bases agree with TRBD1. V trimming: 1 base; J trimming: 7 bases; junction bases outside the gene matches: 6. Looked up from germline, CDR1 is SGHNT and CDR2 is YYREEE (reference sequence). The length of the CDR3 is 14 residues. In DNA, the CDR3 is TGTGCCAGCAGCTTGATGGCTACAGGGGGTGGCTACACCTTC. Its protein is CASSLMATGGGYTF.

CDR3 in amino acids: CSASSGSTDTQYF. Here the CDR3 DNA reads TGCAGTGCCTCTAGCGGGAGCACAGATACGCAGTATTTT. The gene calls are TRBV20-1 and TRBJ2-3; 8 bases fit TRBD2. V trimming: 6 bases; J trimming: 0 bases; junction bases outside the gene matches: 2. The CDR3 sequence is 13 residues long. The germline V gene encodes CDR1 DFQATT and CDR2 SNEGSKA (reference sequence).

This chain uses TRBV12-3 or TRBV12-4 with TRBJ1-4, with D perhaps matching TRBD1 (6 bases). Between the trimmed V and J ends, which lost 1 base and 7 bases, there was a span of 16 bases. The CDR3 extends over 16 amino acids. In DNA form, the CDR3 reads TGTGCCAGCAGTTTAGGCTTGACAGGCAGGTCTGAAAAACTGTTTTTT. It codes for CASSLGLTGRSEKLFF.

The chain couples TRBV5-1 to TRBJ2-7; 8 bases agree with TRBD2. This CDR3 contains 16 residues. V trimming: 5 bases; J trimming: 0 bases; junction bases outside the gene matches: 10. Germline loops: CDR1 SGHRS, CDR2 YFSETQ. CDR3: CASSRGLAGISYEQYF. CDR3 DNA: TGCGCCAGCAGTCGCGGTCTAGCGGGTATCTCCTACGAGCAGTACTTC.

V is TRBV20-1 and J is TRBJ2-1, with 10 bases that match TRBD2. The CDR3 runs 16 residues. Germline V gene data show CDR1 as DFQATT and CDR2 as SNEGSKA (reference sequence). J lost 4 bases, V lost 3 bases, and 9 bases had no gene match. The CDR3 DNA follows: TGCAGTGCTAGTACGAGCGGGAGGGGGTCGTACAATGAGCAGTTCTTC. Protein product: CSASTSGRGSYNEQFF.

This clonotype showed up just a few times. The chain combines TRBV7-9 with TRBJ2-3; unclear D gene. CDR3 length: 15 amino acids. V shed 10 bases and J shed 2 bases, with 19 bases lying between them. CDR1 and CDR2 (germline): SEHNR, FQNEAQ (reference sequence). The CDR3 sequence: CAIKRGVLSTDTQYF. As DNA, the CDR3 is TGTGCCATCAAACGCGGCGTCCTATCCACAGATACGCAGTATTTT.

The V call is TRBV9, the J call TRBJ2-7, with a tentative D call TRBD2 (6 bases). Germline V gene sequence: CDR1 SGDLS, CDR2 YYNGEE. V gave up 0 bases and J gave up 3 bases, with 13 bases separating them. This CDR3 has 15 residues. Here the CDR3 reads CASSVEWWTNYEQYF. CDR3 sequence (DNA): TGTGCCAGCAGCGTAGAGTGGTGGACTAACTACGAGCAGTACTTC.

This chain connects TRBV6-5 to TRBJ1-1, with 9 bases fitting TRBD1. CDR3 size: 14 residues. The V and J ends lost 6 bases and 6 bases, in that order; junction bases with no gene match: 8. Germline V CDR1 and CDR2: MNHEY, SVGAGI. The CDR3: CASRPQGASAEAFF. In DNA, the CDR3 is TGTGCCAGCAGGCCACAGGGGGCGAGTGCTGAAGCTTTCTTT.